This T cell receptor (beta chain) derives from a study of CDR3 diversity in severe acne. This clonotype appeared a few times. The CDR3 runs to 14 residues. Trimming left V 3 bases short and J 5 bases short, with 10 bases between. Germline V gives CDR1 SEHNR, CDR2 FQNEAQ (reference sequence). TCRdb processed the PCR reads anew with MiXCR; each CDR3 protein has one entry. Among 79,000 or so distinct CDR3 sequences listed, about half were seen once. The sample consisted of blood. The clonotype was recovered from a male donor with severe acne vulgaris. The chain carries TRBV7-9 and TRBJ1-4; D is ambiguous. The CDR3 DNA sequence: TGTGCCAGCAGCTTTGGCAGCCTAAATGAAAAACTGTTTTTT. This translates into CASSFGSLNEKLFF.